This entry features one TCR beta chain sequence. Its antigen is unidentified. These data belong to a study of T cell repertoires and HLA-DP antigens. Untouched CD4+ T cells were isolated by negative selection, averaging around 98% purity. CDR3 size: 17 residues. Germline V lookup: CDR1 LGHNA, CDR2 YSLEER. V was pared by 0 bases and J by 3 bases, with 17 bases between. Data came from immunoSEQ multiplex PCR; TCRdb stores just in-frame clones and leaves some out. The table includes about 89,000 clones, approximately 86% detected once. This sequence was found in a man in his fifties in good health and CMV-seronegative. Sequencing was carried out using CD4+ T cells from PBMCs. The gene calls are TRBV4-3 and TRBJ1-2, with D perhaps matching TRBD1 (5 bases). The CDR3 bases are TGCGCCAGCAGCCAAGATAGGTGGGGCAGGGTTGACTATGGCTACACCTTC. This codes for CASSQDRWGRVDYGYTF.